Shown below are 5 T cell receptor beta chains from a single sample sequenced in a study of brain T cells in children with intractable seizures. Produced via immunoSEQ multiplex PCR; TCRdb's table is partial and in-frame only. The top ten hold 3.8% of the sample, which has 110,000 or so clones, approximately 94% seen once. The material was peripheral blood, obtained at surgery. The receptors were gathered from a boy in the first two years of life with hemimegalencephaly and intractable seizures.

CDR3: CASSQESLPNYGYTF. The CDR3 DNA follows: TGCGCCAGCAGCCAAGAGTCGTTACCTAACTATGGCTACACCTTC. This sequence joins TRBV4-1 and TRBJ1-2; D unresolved. The CDR3 loop spans 15 amino acids. Germline V gene lookup returns CDR1 MGHRA and CDR2 YSYEKL. V lost 0 bases and J lost 0, with 8 bases in between.

V usage is TRBV11-2 and J usage is TRBJ2-1; 7 bases agree with TRBD2. The V gene end was trimmed by 1 base and the J gene end by 3 bases; junction bases not matched to a gene: 3. This CDR3 contains 15 residues. CDR1 is SGHAT, CDR2 FQNNGV, per germline. The CDR3 sequence is CASSLGLAVYNEQFF. The CDR3, as DNA: TGTGCCAGCAGCTTAGGGCTAGCGGTCTACAATGAGCAGTTCTTC.

This chain links TRBV5-4 with TRBJ1-6; D unresolved. Trimming removed 3 bases from V and 9 bases from J, with 10 bases in between. Germline CDR1 reads SGHNT; CDR2 reads YYREEE (reference sequence). This CDR3 has 13 amino acids. The CDR3, as DNA: TGTGCCAGCAGCTCGAACAGCGTTTCACCCCTCCACTTT. As protein: CASSSNSVSPLHF. Using reference TRBV5-4 and TRBJ1-6 for the parts outside the CDR3, the full variable domain is ETGVTQSPTHLIKTRGQQVTLRCSSQSGHNTVSWYQQALGQGPQFIFQYYREEENGRGNFPPRFSGLQFPNYSSELNVNALELDDSALYLCASSSNSVSPLHFGNGTRLTVT.

The chain combines TRBV18 with TRBJ1-1; D remains unclear. CDR1 KGHSH and CDR2 LQKENI come from the germline V gene. V shed 1 base and J shed 10 bases, with 28 bases lying between them. The CDR3 runs to 18 residues. The CDR3: CASSPQGPHRARFYGAFF. As DNA, the CDR3 is TGTGCCAGCTCACCACAAGGCCCCCACCGGGCAAGATTTTACGGAGCTTTCTTT.

The V gene is TRBV5-1, the J gene TRBJ1-4; TRBD1 matches 9 bases. The CDR3 is made up of 15 amino acids. The germline CDR1 and CDR2 sequences are SGHRS and YFSETQ. Losses at the gene ends were 3 bases for V and 9 bases for J; bases not matched to a gene: 9. The CDR3 nucleotides read TGCGCCAGCAGCTGGGGGACAGGGAGTTTTCAAAAACTGTTTTTT. It yields the protein CASSWGTGSFQKLFF.